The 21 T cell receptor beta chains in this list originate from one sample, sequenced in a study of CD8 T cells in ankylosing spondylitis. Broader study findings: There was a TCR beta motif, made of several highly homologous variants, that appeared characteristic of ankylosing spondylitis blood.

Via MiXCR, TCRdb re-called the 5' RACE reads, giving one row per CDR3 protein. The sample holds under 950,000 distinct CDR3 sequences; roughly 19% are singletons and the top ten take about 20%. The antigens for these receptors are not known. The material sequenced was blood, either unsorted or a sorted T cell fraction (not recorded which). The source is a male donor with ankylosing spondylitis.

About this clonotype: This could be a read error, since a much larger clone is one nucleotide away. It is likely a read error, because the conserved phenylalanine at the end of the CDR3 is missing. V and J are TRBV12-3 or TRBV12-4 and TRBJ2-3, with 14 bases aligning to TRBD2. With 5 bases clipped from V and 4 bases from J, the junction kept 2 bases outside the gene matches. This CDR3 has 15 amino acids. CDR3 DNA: TGTGCCAGCAGTCAGACTAGCGGGAGGGCAGATACGCAGTATTCT. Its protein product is CASSQTSGRADTQYS.

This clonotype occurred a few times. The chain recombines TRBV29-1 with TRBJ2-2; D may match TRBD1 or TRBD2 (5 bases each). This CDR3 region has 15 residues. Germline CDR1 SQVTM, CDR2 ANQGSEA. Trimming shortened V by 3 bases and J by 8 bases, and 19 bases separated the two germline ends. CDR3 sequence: CSVDSPTGRAGELFF. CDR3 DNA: TGCAGCGTTGACTCCCCTACGGGGCGGGCTGGGGAGCTGTTTTTT.

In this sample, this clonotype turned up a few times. For the CDR3, the DNA is TGCAGCGCCTTGATTTGGGGGTTCGAGACCCAGTACTTC. Translating gives CSALIWGFETQYF. The V call is TRBV29-1, the J call TRBJ2-5; perhaps D is TRBD1 or TRBD2 (5 bases each). Germline CDR1 is SQVTM and CDR2 is ANQGSEA. V was clipped by 7 bases and J by 5 bases, with 17 bases between them. This CDR3 has 13 amino acids.

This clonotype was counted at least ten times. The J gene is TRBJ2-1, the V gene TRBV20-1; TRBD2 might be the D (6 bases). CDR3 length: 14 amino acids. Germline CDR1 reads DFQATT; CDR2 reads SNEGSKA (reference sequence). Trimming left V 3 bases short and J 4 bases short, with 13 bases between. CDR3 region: CSARVSGYYNEQFF. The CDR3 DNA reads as TGCAGTGCTAGGGTCAGCGGGTATTACAATGAGCAGTTCTTC.

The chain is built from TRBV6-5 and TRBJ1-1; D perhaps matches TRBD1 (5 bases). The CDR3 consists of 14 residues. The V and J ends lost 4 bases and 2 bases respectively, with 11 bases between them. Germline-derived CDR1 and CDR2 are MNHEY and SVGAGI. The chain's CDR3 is CASSSLGLNTEAFF. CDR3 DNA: TGTGCCAGCAGTTCCCTGGGGCTAAACACTGAAGCTTTCTTT.

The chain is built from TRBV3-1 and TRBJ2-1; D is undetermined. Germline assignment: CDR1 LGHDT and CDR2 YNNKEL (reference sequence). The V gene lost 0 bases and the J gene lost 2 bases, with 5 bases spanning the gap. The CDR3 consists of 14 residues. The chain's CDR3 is CASSQEGTYNEQFF. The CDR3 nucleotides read TGTGCCAGCAGCCAAGAAGGGACCTACAATGAGCAGTTCTTC.

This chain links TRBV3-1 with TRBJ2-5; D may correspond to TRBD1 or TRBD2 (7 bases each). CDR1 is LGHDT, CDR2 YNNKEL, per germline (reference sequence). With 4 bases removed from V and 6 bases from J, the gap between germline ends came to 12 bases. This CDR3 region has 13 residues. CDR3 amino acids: CASSRQGLKTQYF. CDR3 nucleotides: TGTGCCAGCAGCCGACAGGGACTAAAGACCCAGTACTTC.

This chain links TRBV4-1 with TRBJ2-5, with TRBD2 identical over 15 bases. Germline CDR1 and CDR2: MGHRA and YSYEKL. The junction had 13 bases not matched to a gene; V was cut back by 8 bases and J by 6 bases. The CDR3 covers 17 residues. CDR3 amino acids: CASRSGLAGGPGKTQYF. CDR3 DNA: TGCGCCAGCCGTTCAGGACTAGCGGGGGGGCCTGGGAAGACCCAGTACTTC.

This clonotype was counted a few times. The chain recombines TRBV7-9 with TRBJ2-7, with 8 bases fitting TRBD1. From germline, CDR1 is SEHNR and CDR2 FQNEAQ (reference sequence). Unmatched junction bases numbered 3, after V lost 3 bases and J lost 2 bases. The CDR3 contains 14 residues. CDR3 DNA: TGTGCCAGCAGCTTGACAGGGGATACCTACGAGCAGTACTTC. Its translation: CASSLTGDTYEQYF.

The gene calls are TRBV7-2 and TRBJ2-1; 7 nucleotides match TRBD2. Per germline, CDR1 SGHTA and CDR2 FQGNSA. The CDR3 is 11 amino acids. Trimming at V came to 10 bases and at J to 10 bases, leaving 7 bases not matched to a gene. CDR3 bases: TGTGCCATCGTGGGGGGGAGGGAGCAGTTCTTC. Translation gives CAIVGGREQFF.

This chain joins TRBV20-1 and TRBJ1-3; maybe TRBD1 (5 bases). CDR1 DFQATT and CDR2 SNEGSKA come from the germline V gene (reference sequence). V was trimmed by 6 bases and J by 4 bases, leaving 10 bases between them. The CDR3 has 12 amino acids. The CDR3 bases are TGCAGTGCGACGGACATAGGAAACACCATATATTTT. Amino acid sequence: CSATDIGNTIYF.

CDR3 DNA: TGCAGCGCCAGAGCTAGCCCACTCTACGAGCAGTACTTC. It specifies CSARASPLYEQYF. This sequence joins TRBV29-1 and TRBJ2-7; tentatively, D is TRBD2 (5 bases). CDR3 size: 13 residues. Germline loops: CDR1 SQVTM, CDR2 ANQGSEA. The V gene lost 7 bases and the J gene lost 3 bases, with 16 bases spanning the gap.

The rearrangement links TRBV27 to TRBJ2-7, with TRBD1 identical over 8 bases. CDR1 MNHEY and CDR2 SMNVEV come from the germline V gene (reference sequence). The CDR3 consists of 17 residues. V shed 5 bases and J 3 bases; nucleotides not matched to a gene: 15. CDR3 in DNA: TGTGCCAGCAGTCAGGGGACAGGCCAAGAGGAGTACTACGAGCAGTACTTC. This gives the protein CASSQGTGQEEYYEQYF.

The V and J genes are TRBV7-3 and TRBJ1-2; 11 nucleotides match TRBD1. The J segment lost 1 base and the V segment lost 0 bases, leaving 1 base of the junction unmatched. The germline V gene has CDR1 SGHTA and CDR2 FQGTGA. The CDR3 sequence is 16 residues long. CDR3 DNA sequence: TGTGCCAGCAGCTTAACGGGACAGGGGGATAACTATGGCTACACCTTC. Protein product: CASSLTGQGDNYGYTF. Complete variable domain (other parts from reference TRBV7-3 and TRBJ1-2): GAGVSQTPSNKVTEKGKYVELRCDPISGHTALYWYRQSLGQGPEFLIYFQGTGAADDSGLPNDRFFAVRPEGSVSTLKIQRTERGDSAVYLCASSLTGQGDNYGYTFGSGTRLTVV.

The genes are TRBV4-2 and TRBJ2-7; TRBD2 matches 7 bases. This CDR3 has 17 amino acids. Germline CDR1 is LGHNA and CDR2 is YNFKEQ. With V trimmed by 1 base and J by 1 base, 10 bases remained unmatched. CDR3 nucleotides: TGTGCCAGCAGCCAAGCTTCGTTGGCGGGAGCGTCCTACGAGCAGTACTTC. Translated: CASSQASLAGASYEQYF.

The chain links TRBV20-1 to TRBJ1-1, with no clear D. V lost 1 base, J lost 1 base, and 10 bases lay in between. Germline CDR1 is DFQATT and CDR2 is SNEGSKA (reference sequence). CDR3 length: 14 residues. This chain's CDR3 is CSARVPPGNTEAFF. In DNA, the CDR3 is TGCAGTGCTAGAGTCCCCCCAGGGAACACTGAAGCTTTCTTT.

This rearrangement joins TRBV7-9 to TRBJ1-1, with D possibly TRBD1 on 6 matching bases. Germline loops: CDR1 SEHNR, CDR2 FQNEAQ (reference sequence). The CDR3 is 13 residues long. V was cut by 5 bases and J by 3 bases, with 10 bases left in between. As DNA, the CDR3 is TGTGCCAGCAGCACGCGGACAGACACTGAAGCTTTCTTT. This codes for CASSTRTDTEAFF.

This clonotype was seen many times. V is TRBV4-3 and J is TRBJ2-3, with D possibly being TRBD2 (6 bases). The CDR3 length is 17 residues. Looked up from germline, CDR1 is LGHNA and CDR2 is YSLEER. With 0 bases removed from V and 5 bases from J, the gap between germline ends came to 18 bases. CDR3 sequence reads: CASSQDGDTGAIDTQYF. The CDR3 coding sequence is TGCGCCAGCAGCCAAGACGGGGATACGGGAGCGATAGATACGCAGTATTTT.

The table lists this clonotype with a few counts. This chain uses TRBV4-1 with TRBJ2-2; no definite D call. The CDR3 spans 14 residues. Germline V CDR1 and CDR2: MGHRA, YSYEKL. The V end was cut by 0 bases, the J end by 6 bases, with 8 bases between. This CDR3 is CASSQDSGSGELFF. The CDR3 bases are TGCGCCAGCAGCCAAGACTCAGGATCCGGGGAGCTGTTTTTT.

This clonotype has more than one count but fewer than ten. CDR3 in amino acids: CASSLSSSGGYEQYF. The CDR3 DNA is TGTGCCAGCAGTTTAAGTTCTAGCGGAGGCTACGAGCAGTACTTC. This rearrangement joins TRBV12-3 or TRBV12-4 to TRBJ2-7, with TRBD2 matching over 7 bases. This CDR3 comprises 15 residues. The J segment lost 3 bases and the V segment lost 2 bases, leaving 7 bases of the junction unmatched.

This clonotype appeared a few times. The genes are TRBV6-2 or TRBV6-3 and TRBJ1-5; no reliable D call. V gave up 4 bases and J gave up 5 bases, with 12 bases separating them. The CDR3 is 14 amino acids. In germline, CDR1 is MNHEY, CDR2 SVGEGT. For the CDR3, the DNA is TGTGCCAGCAGTTCTACGGCAGCTGATCAGCCCCAGCATTTT. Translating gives CASSSTAADQPQHF.